This record covers a single T cell receptor (beta chain). With the read ending 3 residues before the CDR3 end, the germline J gene is used to fill in that end. At the DNA level, this CDR3 is encoded by other sequences in the same sample as well. The CDR3 is made up of 13 amino acids. With 9 bases clipped from V and 1 base from J, the junction kept 5 bases outside the gene matches. The germline V gene encodes CDR1 KGHSH and CDR2 LQKENI. The method was immunoSEQ multiplex PCR; TCRdb's version includes in-frame clones alone and lacks a portion of them. In total, the table holds fewer than 35,000 clones. The sample originates from a study of T cells in women clearing cervical HPV infection. At the level of the study: Case blood drawn at lesion detection; control blood after infection cleared.

Sample: blood buffy coat. The chain uses TRBV18 and TRBJ1-1; 7 nucleotides line up with TRBD1. The sequence came from a woman aged 18 to 75 with a cervical HPV16 infection that either progressed to CIN3+ or cleared (not recorded which). Incomplete CDR3 DNA: TGTGCCAGTTCCGACAGGGCGAACACTGAA. This translates into CASSDRANTE. The CDR3, in full, reads CASSDRANTEAFF.